Shown below are 20 T cell receptor beta chains from a single sample sequenced in a study of Tregs in tolerant kidney transplant recipients. The nonmyeloablative bone marrow transplants came from related graft donors, with transient mixed chimerism. TCRdb's copy holds only in-frame clones and misses some; the assay was immunoSEQ multiplex PCR. The sample holds 6,400 or so clones. The specimen was CD8+ T cells from blood (PBMCs), collected 12 months after the transplant. Every receptor here comes from a human patient who received a combined kidney and bone marrow transplant. The graft donor may account for some of the T cells.

To note about this clone: The read terminates 3 residues ahead of where the CDR3 ends, so the germline J gene completes it. The chain links TRBV29-1 to TRBJ2-7; TRBD1 is a possible D gene (5 bases). Germline CDR1 SQVTM, CDR2 ANQGSEA. The CDR3 covers 13 residues. Trimming cost V 7 bases and J 3 bases, with 16 bases left between them. The sequenced part of the CDR3 DNA is TGCAGCGCTGCCTGGGGCAAAGACTACGAG. Translating gives CSAAWGKDYE. The whole CDR3 protein is CSAAWGKDYEQYF.

Comments on this clone: The sequence runs out 3 residues before the end of the CDR3; the remainder is reconstructed from the germline J gene. The V and J genes are TRBV5-1 and TRBJ2-1; 7 bases match TRBD1. Unmatched junction bases numbered 4, after V lost 3 bases and J lost 7 bases. The CDR3 is 13 amino acids. The germline V gene encodes CDR1 SGHRS and CDR2 YFSETQ. The CDR3 DNA, read in part, is TGCGCCAGCAGCTGGACAGGTTGGAATGAG. Protein: CASSWTGWNE. The full CDR3 protein reads CASSWTGWNEQFF.

As concerns this clone: Coverage ceases 3 residues before the CDR3 finishes, and the germline J gene fills in the end. The chain recombines TRBV7-3 with TRBJ2-7, with 13 positions matching TRBD2. The junction had 9 bases not matched to a gene; V was cut back by 5 bases and J by 5 bases. The CDR3 is 16 residues long. Germline V gene data show CDR1 as SGHTA and CDR2 as FQGTGA. The part of the CDR3 DNA that was read is TGTGCCAGCAGCCTCGCTTATGGACTAGCGGGAGACGAG. Amino acids: CASSLAYGLAGDE. The complete CDR3 sequence is CASSLAYGLAGDEQYF.

Turning to this clone: The read terminates 3 residues ahead of where the CDR3 ends, so the germline J gene completes it. V gene TRBV2 combines with J gene TRBJ2-7, with a weak D call TRBD1 (6 bases). Germline CDR1 SNHLY, CDR2 FYNNEI. V shed 6 bases and J shed 3 bases, with 18 bases lying between them. The length of the CDR3 is 15 residues. CDR3 sequence reads: CASRRNQDSNYEQYF. CDR3 DNA, as far as it was read: TGTGCCAGCAGAAGAAACCAGGACAGCAACTACGAG.

Comments on this clone: Coverage ceases 3 residues before the CDR3 finishes, and the germline J gene fills in the end. The J gene is TRBJ2-1, the V gene TRBV5-1; 7 bases match TRBD2. V shed 0 bases, J shed 3 bases, and the junction held 6 bases outside the gene matches. Germline CDR1 reads SGHRS; CDR2 reads YFSETQ. The length of the CDR3 is 16 residues. The sequenced CDR3 bases are TGCGCCAGCAGCTTGGTCCCTAGCGGAATCTACAATGAG. This translates into CASSLVPSGIYNE. The full CDR3 protein reads CASSLVPSGIYNEQFF.

About this clone itself: The read finishes 3 residues shy of the CDR3 end, and the germline J gene is used to complete it. J is TRBJ1-5 and V is TRBV27, with D possibly matching TRBD1 (6 bases). V gave up 4 bases and J gave up 3 bases, with 13 bases separating them. This CDR3 is built from 15 residues. Per the germline V gene, CDR1 is MNHEY and CDR2 is SMNVEV (reference sequence). The CDR3 bases that were read are TGTGCCAGCAGTTCTATTGGACAGATCAATCAGCCC. Translated: CASSSIGQINQP. The entire CDR3 sequence reads CASSSIGQINQPQHF.

Concerning this clone: The read is 3 residues too short to cover the CDR3 end, so that end is filled in from the germline J gene. The chain is built from TRBV7-2 and TRBJ2-7; TRBD2 aligns across 10 bases. The CDR3 has 15 amino acids. Germline V lookup: CDR1 SGHTA, CDR2 FQGNSA. V dropped 5 bases and J dropped 0; count of bases not matched to a gene: 4. The covered CDR3 bases are TGTGCCAGCAGCCCAAGCGGGAGGGCCTCCTACGAG. Translating gives CASSPSGRASYE. The whole CDR3 protein is CASSPSGRASYEQYF. Full variable domain (missing parts from reference TRBV7-2 and TRBJ2-7): GAGVSQSPSNKVTEKGKDVELRCDPISGHTALYWYRQSLGQGLEFLIYFQGNSAPDKSGLPSDRFSAERTGGSVSTLTIQRTQQEDSAVYLCASSPSGRASYEQYFGPGTRLTVT.

As for this clone: The CDR3 goes on 3 residues after the read ends, and that part is filled in from the germline J gene. This sequence joins TRBV5-1 and TRBJ2-3; possible D gene TRBD2, 6 bases. The CDR3 spans 16 residues. V lost 0 bases and J 3 bases, leaving 14 bases between the germline ends. Per germline, CDR1 SGHRS and CDR2 YFSETQ. The CDR3 protein is CASSLETTGGTDTQYF. The sequenced CDR3 bases are TGCGCCAGCAGCTTGGAGACTACCGGGGGAACAGATACG.

Remarks on this clone: Read sequence stops 3 residues before the CDR3 end, and the germline J gene provides the missing end. The chain links TRBV5-1 to TRBJ2-1; 7 positions match TRBD2. The trim removed 5 bases at V and 0 bases at J, leaving 2 bases unmatched. Germline V gene sequence: CDR1 SGHRS, CDR2 YFSETQ. The CDR3 length is 14 residues. CDR3 sequence: CASRGGDSYNEQFF. Partial CDR3 DNA: TGCGCCAGCAGGGGAGGGGACTCCTACAATGAG.

The CDR3 bases that were read are TGCGCCAGCAGTGATCTGGCGGGAGGATACACCGGGGAG. It is translated as CASSDLAGGYTGE. The whole CDR3 protein is CASSDLAGGYTGELFF. This rearrangement joins TRBV10-2 to TRBJ2-2; 8 nucleotides align to TRBD2. The read terminates 3 residues before the CDR3 end, so the remaining end is supplied by the germline J gene. The CDR3 covers 16 residues. Trimming took 3 bases from V and 3 from J; bases not matched to a gene: 6. CDR1 and CDR2 from the germline V gene are WSHSY and SAAADI.

Concerning this clone: The DNA ends 3 residues before the CDR3 does, and the rest of the CDR3 is filled in from the germline J gene. This sequence joins TRBV7-7 and TRBJ2-5; TRBD1 is a possible D gene (6 bases). The germline V gene has CDR1 SSHAT and CDR2 FNYEAQ (reference sequence). The CDR3 contains 13 residues. CDR3 in amino acids: CAIGTGIVETQYF. CDR3 DNA (partial): TGTGCGATTGGTACAGGGATCGTGGAGACC.

The covered CDR3 bases are TGTGCCAGCAGCGACTTCTTGGTCGGCGAG. Amino acid sequence: CASSDFLVGE. The whole CDR3 protein is CASSDFLVGEQYF. The rearrangement joins TRBV9 to TRBJ2-7; D is unclear. The read halts 3 residues ahead of the CDR3 end, with the missing end drawn from the germline J gene. CDR1 is SGDLS, CDR2 YYNGEE, per germline. The CDR3 loop spans 13 amino acids. Trimming removed 3 bases from V and 6 bases from J, with 13 bases in between.

As regards this clone: The read ends 3 residues before the CDR3 terminus; that terminus is restored from the germline J gene. The V gene is TRBV7-2, the J gene TRBJ1-2; TRBD1 matches at 7 bases. Germline V gene sequence: CDR1 SGHTA, CDR2 FQGNSA. V trimming: 6 bases; J trimming: 7 bases; junction bases outside the gene matches: 11. This CDR3 is 14 amino acids long. CDR3 sequence reads: CASRPGGTVFGYTF. CDR3 DNA (partial): TGTGCCAGCAGGCCCGGCGGGACAGTCTTTGGC.

Worth noting for this clone: The read ends 3 residues early relative to the CDR3; the germline J gene fills the gap. V and J are TRBV7-8 and TRBJ1-2, with D possibly matching TRBD1 (6 bases). The CDR3 is 13 amino acids. Between the trimmed V and J ends, which lost 4 bases and 7 bases, there was a span of 13 bases. Germline V lookup: CDR1 SGHVS, CDR2 FQNEAQ. CDR3 region: CASSYDRLLGYTF. CDR3 DNA, as far as it was read: TGTGCCAGCAGCTATGACAGGCTCCTTGGC.

In regard to this clone: The read ends 3 residues early relative to the CDR3; the germline J gene fills the gap. The V call is TRBV6-2 or TRBV6-3, the J call TRBJ2-7, with 9 bases fitting TRBD2. The V gene's germline CDR1 is MNHEY and CDR2 SVGEGT. The trim removed 7 bases at V and 4 bases at J, leaving 8 bases unmatched. CDR3 size: 14 residues. The CDR3 DNA, read in part, is TGTGCCAGCACCGACTTAGCGGGGGCATACGAG. Amino acids: CASTDLAGAYE. The CDR3 in full is CASTDLAGAYEQYF.

Remarks on this clone: The DNA ends 3 residues before the CDR3 does, and the rest of the CDR3 is filled in from the germline J gene. The chain is built from TRBV5-1 and TRBJ2-5, with 10 bases matching TRBD1. The CDR3 spans 16 residues. Germline V gene sequence: CDR1 SGHRS, CDR2 YFSETQ. J was trimmed by 5 bases and V by 2 bases; bases with no gene match: 9. The CDR3 loop is CASSFGPGTGVETQYF. The sequenced CDR3 bases are TGCGCCAGCAGCTTTGGGCCCGGGACAGGGGTCGAGACC.

As to this clone: The read falls 3 residues short of the CDR3 end, and the missing part is taken from the germline J gene. This chain connects TRBV7-6 to TRBJ2-1, with 11 bases fitting TRBD2. Germline V lookup: CDR1 SGHVS, CDR2 FNYEAQ. This CDR3 spans 16 amino acids. V was pared by 1 base and J by 1 base, with 0 bases of the junction left unmatched. CDR3 amino acids: CASSLVAGGSYNEQFF. The part of the CDR3 DNA that was read is TGTGCCAGCAGCTTAGTAGCGGGAGGGTCCTACAATGAG.

With respect to this clone: The read gets to within 3 residues of the CDR3 end, and the germline J gene fills in the rest. This sequence joins TRBV7-9 and TRBJ2-1; TRBD2 matches at 10 bases. The CDR3 spans 14 residues. The V segment lost 3 bases and the J segment 6 bases; nucleotides outside the gene matches: 2. Germline loops: CDR1 SEHNR, CDR2 FQNEAQ (reference sequence). Incomplete CDR3 DNA: TGTGCCAGCAGCTTTTGGACTAGCGGCAATGAG. As protein: CASSFWTSGNE. The full CDR3 is CASSFWTSGNEQFF.

About this clone itself: The read comes to an end 3 residues before the CDR3 does, leaving the germline J gene to fill in the end. The chain employs TRBV5-1 and TRBJ2-7, with TRBD1 matching over 7 bases. Germline lookup yields CDR1 SGHRS and CDR2 YFSETQ. V was pared by 0 bases and J by 5 bases, with 11 bases of the junction left unmatched. The CDR3 is made up of 16 amino acids. The CDR3 here is CASSLAERQGWHEQYF. Incomplete CDR3 DNA: TGCGCCAGCAGCTTGGCCGAGAGACAGGGATGGCACGAG.

On this clone itself: The CDR3 end lies 3 residues beyond the end of the read and is filled in from the germline J gene. This chain links TRBV20-1 with TRBJ2-1; no clear D. V was shortened by 5 bases and J by 8 bases, with 4 bases between the two germline ends. Germline V CDR1 and CDR2: DFQATT, SNEGSKA (reference sequence). The CDR3 length is 9 residues. The chain's CDR3 is CSASYEQFF. CDR3 DNA, as far as it was read: TGCAGTGCTTCATATGAG.